Listed below are T cell receptor beta chains from one sample, sequenced in a study of lymphopenia after photon versus proton radiotherapy. Generated by immunoSEQ multiplex PCR, the TCRdb table keeps only in-frame clones and is missing some. The sample yields fewer than 9,500 clones, roughly 80% seen once. The sequencing here drew on peripheral blood, taken from a patient treated with photon-based radiotherapy. The origin of the receptors is a man aged 25-45 years with gastric cancer. Each CDR3 is given with its conserved first and last residue. D genes are given only for firm matches. Clone size is stated in some rows and not others, as once, few, many or a class when expanded.

d_call clone_size j_call v_call cdr3_aa cdr3_nt
NA NA TRBJ2-2 TRBV6-5 CASQRAGTGELFF TGTGCCAGCCAACGGGCGGGCACCGGGGAGCTGTTTTTT
NA NA TRBJ1-2 TRBV6-5 CASSYSSKGDYGYTF TGTGCCAGCAGTTACTCCTCCAAGGGTGACTATGGCTACACCTTC
TRBD1 NA TRBJ2-1 TRBV9 CASSVAPGGANNEQFF TGTGCCAGCAGCGTAGCCCCAGGGGGCGCCAACAATGAGCAGTTCTTC
NA NA TRBJ1-2 TRBV7-2 CASSLQDSVYGYTF TGTGCCAGCAGCTTACAGGACAGTGTCTATGGCTACACCTTC
NA NA TRBJ1-6 TRBV27 CASSLYRSNSPLHF TGTGCCAGCAGTTTATACAGGTCGAATTCACCCCTCCACTTT
NA NA TRBJ2-2 TRBV18 CASSLVSPGTMNTGELFF TGTGCCAGCTCACTGGTGAGCCCCGGAACGATGAACACCGGGGAGCTGTTTTTT
NA once TRBJ1-1 TRBV7-2 CASSLAGVATEAFF TGTGCCAGCAGCTTAGCAGGGGTGGCCACTGAAGCTTTCTTT
NA NA TRBJ2-1 TRBV4-2 CASSQGVPGRYEEQFF TGTGCCAGCAGCCAAGGAGTCCCCGGGAGATACGAAGAGCAGTTCTTC
NA NA TRBJ1-5 TRBV6-1 CASKKQGMLQPQHF TGTGCCAGCAAGAAACAGGGTATGTTACAGCCCCAGCATTTT
NA few TRBJ1-5 TRBV27 CASSSGQISNQPQHF TGTGCCAGCAGTTCGGGGCAGATTAGCAATCAGCCCCAGCATTTT
TRBD1 NA TRBJ2-7 TRBV6-5 CASNKDRGRYEQYF TGTGCCAGCAACAAGGACAGGGGTCGGTACGAGCAGTACTTC
TRBD2 NA TRBJ2-1 TRBV10-1 CASSGTSGVLNEQFF TGCGCCAGCAGTGGGACTAGCGGAGTCCTCAATGAGCAGTTCTTC
TRBD2 few TRBJ2-3 TRBV14 CASSYTLAGGADTQYF TGTGCCAGCAGCTACACACTAGCGGGAGGGGCAGATACGCAGTATTTT
NA NA TRBJ2-5 TRBV18 CASSPFGTSQGETQYF TGTGCCAGCTCACCATTCGGGACATCTCAGGGAGAGACCCAGTACTTC
NA hyperexpanded TRBJ2-1 TRBV11-1 CASSLDVRELGNEQFF TGTGCCAGCAGCTTAGACGTGAGGGAGTTGGGGAATGAGCAGTTCTTC
NA NA TRBJ1-2 TRBV5-8 CASEKYWDGYTF TGTGCCAGCGAGAAATATTGGGATGGCTACACCTTC
TRBD2 NA TRBJ2-1 TRBV9 CASSATSGRTNEQFF TGTGCCAGCAGCGCGACTAGCGGGAGGACAAATGAGCAGTTCTTC
NA NA TRBJ2-7 TRBV6-1 CASSEVSLGTYEQYF TGTGCCAGCAGTGAAGTCTCCTTAGGGACCTACGAGCAGTACTTC
NA NA TRBJ1-2 TRBV7-9 CASSLAGTQNYGYTF TGTGCCAGCAGCTTAGCCGGGACTCAGAACTATGGCTACACCTTC
NA NA TRBJ2-7 TRBV6-5 CASSYSPGTYEQYF TGTGCCAGCAGTTACTCACCAGGGACCTACGAGCAGTACTTC
NA NA TRBJ1-3 TRBV6-5 CASSEGWAGNTIYF TGTGCCAGCAGTGAAGGTTGGGCTGGAAACACCATATATTTT
NA once TRBJ2-7 TRBV2 CASSEAPGFEQYF TGTGCCAGCAGTGAAGCCCCGGGGTTCGAGCAGTACTTC
TRBD1 NA TRBJ2-2 TRBV19 CASSTPPGQGARTGELFF TGTGCCAGTAGTACCCCACCGGGACAGGGGGCGCGCACCGGGGAGCTGTTTTTT
TRBD2 NA TRBJ2-2 TRBV18 CASSPAVRVTSVTGELFF TGTGCCAGCTCACCAGCAGTTCGAGTAACTAGCGTCACCGGGGAGCTGTTTTTT
TRBD1 NA TRBJ1-2 TRBV11-2 CASSRRQGGYTF TGTGCCAGCAGCAGGCGACAGGGCGGCTACACCTTC
NA NA TRBJ2-3 TRBV19 CASSGQADTQYF TGTGCCAGTAGCGGGCAGGCAGATACGCAGTATTTT
NA NA TRBJ2-1 TRBV6-5 CASAGYNEQFF TGTGCCAGCGCGGGATACAATGAGCAGTTCTTC
NA once TRBJ2-4 TRBV11-2 CASSLLDRLENIQYF TGTGCCAGCAGCTTACTGGACAGATTAGAAAACATTCAGTACTTC
TRBD1 NA TRBJ1-6 TRBV7-3 CASSLGPGGNSPLHF TGTGCCAGCAGCTTAGGACCAGGGGGGAATTCACCCCTCCACTTT
NA NA TRBJ2-5 TRBV9 CASSVWGSSGETQYF TGTGCCAGCAGCGTTTGGGGCTCTAGTGGAGAGACCCAGTACTTC
NA NA TRBJ2-3 TRBV7-2 CASSLGVTDTQYF TGTGCCAGCAGCTTAGGGGTCACAGATACGCAGTATTTT
NA NA TRBJ2-1 TRBV27 CASSTPPGQYNEQFF TGTGCCAGCAGTACCCCCCCTGGACAGTACAATGAGCAGTTCTTC
TRBD2 NA TRBJ2-5 TRBV15 CATSRSLVAGGETQYF TGTGCCACCAGCAGATCTCTGGTAGCGGGAGGGGAGACCCAGTACTTC
TRBD2 NA TRBJ2-5 TRBV7-9 CASSSSGGAEETQYF TGTGCCAGCAGCTCTTCCGGGGGGGCAGAAGAGACCCAGTACTTC
NA NA TRBJ1-2 TRBV15 CATSREIEASGGGYTF TGTGCCACCAGCAGAGAAATCGAGGCATCGGGAGGTGGCTACACCTTC
NA NA TRBJ1-5 TRBV19 CASSIGADPLSNQPQHF TGTGCCAGTAGTATAGGTGCCGACCCGCTAAGCAATCAGCCCCAGCATTTT
NA NA TRBJ1-1 TRBV7-9 CASSFENTEAFF TGTGCCAGCAGCTTCGAGAACACTGAAGCTTTCTTT
NA once TRBJ2-5 TRBV2 CASTLGLETQYF TGTGCCAGCACCCTCGGGCTGGAGACCCAGTACTTC
NA NA TRBJ2-2 TRBV15 CATSADSKNTGELFF TGTGCCACCAGTGCTGACAGCAAAAACACCGGGGAGCTGTTTTTT
NA NA TRBJ2-1 TRBV19 CASSIGLEQFF TGTGCCAGTAGTATCGGGCTTGAGCAGTTCTTC
NA once TRBJ2-3 TRBV12-2 CASRLTPGHRTRNTQYF TGTGCAAGTCGCTTGACGCCGGGACACCGCACGAGAAATACGCAGTATTTT
TRBD2 NA TRBJ2-1 TRBV14 CASSQRLAGASYNEQFF TGTGCCAGCAGCCAACGACTAGCGGGGGCCTCCTACAATGAGCAGTTCTTC
NA NA TRBJ2-1 TRBV5-4 CASSLDVRELGNEQFF TGTGCCAGCAGCTTAGACGTGAGGGAGTTGGGGAATGAGCAGTTCTTC
TRBD1 NA TRBJ1-1 TRBV19 CASRRRTGAVGTEAFF TGTGCCAGTAGAAGAAGGACAGGGGCGGTGGGCACTGAAGCTTTCTTT
TRBD1 NA TRBJ1-1 TRBV11-3 CASSLEQGANTEAFF TGTGCCAGCAGCTTAGAACAGGGGGCGAACACTGAAGCTTTCTTT
TRBD1 NA TRBJ1-4 TRBV7-6 CASSRGTGRNEKLFF TGTGCCAGCAGCCGGGGGACAGGGAGAAACGAAAAACTGTTTTTT